Below are 10 T cell receptor beta chains sequenced from a single sample in a study of early T cells in non-severe SARS-CoV-2 infection. TCRdb re-called the 5' RACE reads through MiXCR, storing one row per CDR3 protein. Seen here are some 100,000 distinct CDR3 sequences, roughly 14% observed once, and the top ten hold 0.45% to 0.75%. Input material: whole blood. The receptors here all came from an adult who was a healthcare worker with PCR-confirmed SARS-CoV-2 infection or an uninfected control (not recorded which).

The rearrangement joins TRBV11-2 to TRBJ1-6, with D uncertain. This CDR3 region has 14 residues. V was shortened by 4 bases and J by 7 bases, with 11 bases between the two germline ends. In germline, CDR1 is SGHAT, CDR2 FQNNGV. The CDR3 region is CASSYDGRNSPLHF. The DNA of the CDR3 is TGTGCCAGCAGCTACGACGGAAGGAATTCACCCCTCCACTTT.

The gene calls are TRBV6-6 and TRBJ2-3, with TRBD2 matching 9 bases. This CDR3 is built from 17 residues. Germline values: CDR1 MNHNY, CDR2 SVGAGI (reference sequence). The V gene end was trimmed by 6 bases and the J gene end by 5 bases; junction bases not matched to a gene: 15. CDR3 region: CASSFSPGSGGGDTQYF. The CDR3 nucleotides read TGTGCCAGCAGCTTTTCCCCAGGTAGCGGGGGAGGAGATACGCAGTATTTT.

This clonotype was counted a few times. The V and J genes are TRBV7-8 and TRBJ1-4, with a tentative D call TRBD1 (6 bases). The CDR3 consists of 16 residues. V dropped 5 bases and J dropped 7 bases, with 20 bases sitting between them. CDR1 is SGHVS, CDR2 FQNEAQ, per germline. In nucleotides, the CDR3 is TGTGCCAGCAGCGGAGTGGAGGGCAGGGGTTCTGAAAAACTGTTTTTT. It specifies CASSGVEGRGSEKLFF.

The sample holds a few counts of this clonotype. This chain joins TRBV12-3 or TRBV12-4 and TRBJ1-1; the D gene is possibly TRBD1 (5 bases). V lost 0 bases, J lost 5 bases, and 7 bases lay in between. The CDR3 has 13 amino acids. The CDR3 DNA reads TGTGCCAGCAGTTTAGCGCAGGGTACTGAAGCTTTCTTT. It encodes CASSLAQGTEAFF.

This clonotype turned up a few times. J is TRBJ2-7 and V is TRBV6-1; 10 nucleotides line up with TRBD2. Germline CDR1 MNHNS, CDR2 SASEGT. The CDR3 contains 14 residues. Trimming removed 7 bases from V and 4 bases from J; junction bases left unmatched: 7. CDR3 nucleotides: TGTGCCAGCACTCCTAGCGGGGGCCATTACGAGCAGTACGTC. It encodes CASTPSGGHYEQYV.

The J gene is TRBJ1-2, the V gene TRBV19; D perhaps matches TRBD1 (6 bases). The CDR3 is 17 amino acids. The ends were cut back, 7 bases at V and 0 bases at J, with 21 bases in the middle. Germline V CDR1 and CDR2: LNHDA, SQIVND (reference sequence). CDR3 nucleotides: TGTGCCAGTACCCCACAGGGCACATCGTTAGCTAACTATGGCTACACCTTC. Translated, it gives CASTPQGTSLANYGYTF.

This clonotype appeared many times. The chain couples TRBV12-3 or TRBV12-4 to TRBJ1-4; 7 bases are shared with TRBD1. V lost 5 bases and J lost 8; bases outside the gene matches: 8. The CDR3 is 14 amino acids. The CDR3 sequence is CASSQTGSEEKLFF. The CDR3 DNA is TGTGCCAGCAGTCAGACAGGGTCGGAAGAAAAACTGTTTTTT.

This clonotype was seen a handful of times. The V gene is TRBV7-2, the J gene TRBJ2-2; 7 nucleotides match TRBD2. The CDR3 covers 15 residues. J was trimmed by 7 bases and V by 1 base; bases with no gene match: 6. CDR1 is SGHTA and CDR2 is FQGNSA in the germline V gene. The DNA of the CDR3 is TGTGCCAGCAGCTTAGATTCTAGCGGAATCGGGGAGCTGTTTTTT. Translation: CASSLDSSGIGELFF.

This clonotype turned up a few times. V usage is TRBV6-1 and J usage is TRBJ2-7; 14 bases align to TRBD2. Germline assignment: CDR1 MNHNS and CDR2 SASEGT. V gave up 4 bases and J gave up 3 bases; unmatched junction bases: 2. The CDR3 has 15 residues. CDR3 sequence: CASSGGLAGVYEQYV. DNA of the CDR3: TGTGCCAGCAGTGGGGGACTAGCGGGGGTCTACGAGCAGTACGTC.

The gene calls are TRBV18 and TRBJ2-5; possible D gene TRBD1, 5 bases. Trimming removed 5 bases at V and 7 bases at J, with 20 bases between. Germline V gene sequence: CDR1 KGHSH, CDR2 LQKENI. The CDR3 consists of 15 residues. This CDR3 is CASSLSDSSTRTQYF. Written as DNA, the CDR3 is TGTGCCAGCTCATTATCAGACAGCTCCACCAGGACCCAGTACTTC.